Described below is a single TCR beta chain sequence and its context. The data are from a study of shared T cell receptors in the human thymus. The CDR3 is 18 amino acids. V lost 4 bases and J 4 bases, leaving 26 bases between the germline ends. CDR1 and CDR2 (germline): GTSNPN, SVGIG (reference sequence). Sequencing was performed with immunoSEQ multiplex PCR; in TCRdb, only in-frame clones are kept and a portion is missing. The sample lists approximately 660,000 clones; approximately 90% were seen once. The sample was also reused in another study, on human thymus T cells. That work adds: Thymus tissue for the work was resected from patients undergoing corrective heart surgery. Thymic and blood repertoires appeared to carry a bias in their V and J gene usage. As related research reported, thymic repertoires overlapped highly among unrelated individuals.

This chain connects TRBV30 to TRBJ2-1, with D possibly being TRBD1 (5 bases). Sequencing was performed on thymocytes. The receptor was isolated from a boy less than two years old with a congenital heart defect. The CDR3 protein is CAWTYNRPPGASYNEQFF. DNA of the CDR3: TGTGCCTGGACCTACAATCGGCCCCCTGGGGCAAGTTACAATGAGCAGTTCTTC.